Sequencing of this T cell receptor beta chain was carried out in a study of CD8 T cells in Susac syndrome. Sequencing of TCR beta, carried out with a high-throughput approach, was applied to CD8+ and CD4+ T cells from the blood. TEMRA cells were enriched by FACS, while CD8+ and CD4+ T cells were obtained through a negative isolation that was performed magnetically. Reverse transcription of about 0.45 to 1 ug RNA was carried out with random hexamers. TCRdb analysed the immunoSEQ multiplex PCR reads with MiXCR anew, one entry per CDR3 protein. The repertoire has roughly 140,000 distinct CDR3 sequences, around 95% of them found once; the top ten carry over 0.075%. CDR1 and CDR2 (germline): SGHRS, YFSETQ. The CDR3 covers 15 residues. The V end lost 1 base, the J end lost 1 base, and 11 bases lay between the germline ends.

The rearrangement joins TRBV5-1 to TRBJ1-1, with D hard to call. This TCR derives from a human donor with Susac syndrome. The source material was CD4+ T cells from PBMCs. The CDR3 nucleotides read TGCGCCAGCAGCTTGATATGGGAGGCGAACACTGAAGCTTTCTTT. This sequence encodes CASSLIWEANTEAFF.